The sequence of this TCR beta chain was determined in a study of blood T cell repertoires in COVID-19. The length of the CDR3 is 16 residues. The J segment lost 2 bases and the V segment lost 1 base, leaving 8 bases of the junction unmatched. Germline loops: CDR1 SQVTM, CDR2 ANQGSEA. TCRdb's copy holds only in-frame clones and misses some; the assay was immunoSEQ multiplex PCR. The sample lists roughly 500,000 clones, roughly 90% occurring once. The sample taken for sequencing was PBMCs or T cells enriched from blood (not recorded which). The chain has TRBV29-1 and TRBJ2-7; TRBD1 matches 10 bases. This TCR came from a woman in her forties who had recovered from COVID-19. Written as DNA, the CDR3 is TGCAGCGTTGAAGCGGGGGGACAGGGGTCTACCTACGAGCAGTACTTC. It translates to CSVEAGGQGSTYEQYF.